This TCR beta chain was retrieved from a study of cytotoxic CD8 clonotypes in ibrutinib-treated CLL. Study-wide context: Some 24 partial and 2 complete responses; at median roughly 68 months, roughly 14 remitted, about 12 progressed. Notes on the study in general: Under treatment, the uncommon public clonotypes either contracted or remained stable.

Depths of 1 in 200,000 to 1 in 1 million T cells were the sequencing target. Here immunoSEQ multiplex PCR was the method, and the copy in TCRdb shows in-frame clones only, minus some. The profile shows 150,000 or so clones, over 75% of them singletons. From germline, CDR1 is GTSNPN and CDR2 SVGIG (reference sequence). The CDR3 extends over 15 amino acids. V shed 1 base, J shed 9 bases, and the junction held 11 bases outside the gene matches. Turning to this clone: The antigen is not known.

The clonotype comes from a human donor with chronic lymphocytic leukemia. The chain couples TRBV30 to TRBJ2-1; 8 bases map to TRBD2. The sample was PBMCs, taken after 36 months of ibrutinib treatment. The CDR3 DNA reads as TGTGCCTGGAGTGATGGGAGCGGGGGTCGTGGTGAGCAGTTCTTC. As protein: CAWSDGSGGRGEQFF. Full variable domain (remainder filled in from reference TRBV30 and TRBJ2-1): SQTIHQWPATLVQPVGSPLSLECTVEGTSNPNLYWYRQAAGRGLQLLFYSVGIGQISSEVPQNLSASRPQDRQFILSSKKLLLSDSGFYLCAWSDGSGGRGEQFFGPGTRLTVL.